This T cell receptor (beta chain) appears in the sequencing data of a study of monozygotic twins with cystic fibrosis. About the research overall: Libraries were built from around 3 micrograms of fragmented DNA using about 15 PCR cycles.

Findings and caveats of the study: Low clonality (median around 0.0094) suggested a mostly naive repertoire. In 13 of 16 pairs, V gene usage was closest to the co-twin's.

Of note for this clone: Its antigen is unidentified.

The protocol was immunoSEQ multiplex PCR, while the TCRdb copy is restricted to in-frame clones and leaves out a portion. The data contain under 10,000 clones, over 98% of them seen just once; the ten biggest clones take up under 0.3%. The specimen was blood. This TCR came from a girl aged 2 to 9 with cystic fibrosis.

CDR3 coding DNA: TGCGCCAGCAGCCCGACCCCCAATCAGCCCCAGCATTTT. The encoded protein is CASSPTPNQPQHF. The chain couples TRBV5-1 to TRBJ1-5; no definite D call. V lost 4 bases to trimming and J lost 3 bases, with 8 bases between them. In germline, CDR1 is SGHRS, CDR2 YFSETQ. This CDR3 comprises 13 residues.